This entry describes one T cell receptor (beta chain). TCRdb reanalysed the 5' RACE reads using MiXCR and keeps one entry per CDR3 protein. Here the sample spans 47,000 or so distinct CDR3 sequences, approximately 9.1% being singletons. The germline V gene encodes CDR1 SGHTA and CDR2 FQGNSA. Deletions cut 9 bases from V and 2 bases from J, with 17 bases between. This CDR3 comprises 14 residues. This entry comes from a study of neurological immune-mediated disorders. Time point of the sample: longitudinal time-point 1 (baseline). The TCR comes from a woman aged 35 to 49 in good health. The rearrangement links TRBV7-2 to TRBJ2-7; either TRBD1 or TRBD2 may fit D (5 bases each). Sequencing was carried out using PBMCs. DNA of the CDR3: TGTGCCAGTTCCTGGGACCGGACCACCTACGAGCAGTACTTC. Its translation is CASSWDRTTYEQYF.